This entry lists 17 T cell receptor beta chains sequenced from one sample in a study of CD8 T cells in ankylosing spondylitis. TCRdb re-called the 5' RACE reads with MiXCR, one entry per CDR3 protein. The sample has around 770,000 distinct CDR3 sequences; over 15% are singletons. No cognate antigen is known for these TCRs. Study-wide points: Seemingly distinctive of ankylosing spondylitis blood was a TCR beta motif formed by eight highly homologous variants.

Sequences were obtained from blood, either unsorted or a sorted T cell fraction (not recorded which). Source of these receptors: a male donor with ankylosing spondylitis.

This clonotype was detected a few times. This chain links TRBV20-1 with TRBJ2-5; 8 nucleotides line up with TRBD2. V lost 3 bases to trimming and J lost 4 bases; unmatched junction nucleotides: 7. This CDR3 has 14 amino acids. Germline values: CDR1 DFQATT, CDR2 SNEGSKA (reference sequence). CDR3 coding DNA: TGCAGTGCTAGGTTAGCGGGACTTGCAGAGACCCAGTACTTC. Amino acid sequence: CSARLAGLAETQYF.

The genes are TRBV20-1 and TRBJ2-3; possible D gene TRBD2, 6 bases. The germline V gene has CDR1 DFQATT and CDR2 SNEGSKA (reference sequence). The CDR3 loop spans 20 amino acids. Trimming took 0 bases from V and 2 from J, leaving 27 bases between them. The CDR3 reads CSARDIGGRTGVLNTDTQYF. In nucleotides, the CDR3 is TGCAGTGCTAGAGATATCGGGGGAAGAACGGGAGTCCTTAACACAGATACGCAGTATTTT.

This chain connects TRBV7-8 to TRBJ2-7; D might be TRBD2 (5 bases). The CDR3 extends over 16 amino acids. Per the germline V gene, CDR1 is SGHVS and CDR2 is FQNEAQ. Trimming stripped 2 bases from V and 0 bases from J, with 14 bases between. The CDR3 DNA sequence: TGTGCCAGCAGCTTACCCACTAGTGGGAACTCCTACGAGCAGTACTTC. Protein sequence: CASSLPTSGNSYEQYF.

The sample holds a few counts of this clonotype. V usage is TRBV7-3 and J usage is TRBJ2-3, with TRBD2 matching over 10 bases. The CDR3 loop spans 18 amino acids. V lost 0 bases to trimming and J lost 0 bases; unmatched junction nucleotides: 6. Per germline, CDR1 SGHTA and CDR2 FQGTGA. The CDR3 DNA sequence: TGTGCCAGCAGCTTAACGGCTAGCGGGAGCTCTAGCACAGATACGCAGTATTTT. Its translation: CASSLTASGSSSTDTQYF.

About this clonotype: The junction departs from germline at one end; a sequencing error may be responsible. V is TRBV29-1 and J is TRBJ2-7, with D unclear. The CDR3 extends over 13 amino acids. Germline assignment: CDR1 SQVTM and CDR2 ANQGSEA. The CDR3 loop reads CSAEDPADYEQYF. The CDR3 coding sequence is TGCAGCGCTGAAGATCCCGCGGACTACGAGCAGTACTTC.

This clonotype was picked up a small number of times. The chain couples TRBV2 to TRBJ2-3; 14 nucleotides match TRBD2. Germline CDR1 reads SNHLY; CDR2 reads FYNNEI. V dropped 4 bases and J dropped 4; count of bases not matched to a gene: 4. The CDR3 loop spans 16 amino acids. The CDR3 region has the DNA TGTGCCAGCAGTGCCCAGGGACTAGCGGGAGCAGATACGCAGTATTTT. It encodes CASSAQGLAGADTQYF.

This clonotype was picked up many times. DNA of the CDR3: TGTGCCAGCAGCCTGCCGGACAGGTATTCACCCCTCCACTTT. Translation gives CASSLPDRYSPLHF. V and J are TRBV5-5 and TRBJ1-6, with 7 bases aligning to TRBD1. The CDR3 runs 14 residues. CDR1 and CDR2 from the germline V gene are SGHKS and YYEKEE (reference sequence). V was pared by 4 bases and J by 8 bases, with 6 bases of the junction left unmatched. Complete variable domain (other parts from reference TRBV5-5 and TRBJ1-6): DAGVTQSPTHLIKTRGQQVTLRCSPISGHKSVSWYQQVLGQGPQFIFQYYEKEERGRGNFPDRFSARQFPNYSSELNVNALLLGDSALYLCASSLPDRYSPLHFGNGTRLTVT.

This clonotype was detected a few times. The CDR3 nucleotides read TGTGCCAGCGGGGGACAAGAGACCCAGTACTTC. Encoded protein: CASGGQETQYF. This chain joins TRBV7-8 and TRBJ2-5; D assignment may be TRBD1 or TRBD2 (5 bases each). V lost 8 bases, J lost 2 bases, and 6 bases lay in between. CDR3 size: 11 residues. Germline V gene lookup returns CDR1 SGHVS and CDR2 FQNEAQ.

This chain joins TRBV7-8 and TRBJ2-3; D not resolved. Germline CDR1 is SGHVS and CDR2 is FQNEAQ. The V gene lost 5 bases and the J gene lost 2 bases, with 8 bases spanning the gap. This CDR3 is built from 13 residues. The CDR3 here is CASSISVTDTQYF. The CDR3 region has the DNA TGTGCCAGCAGCATAAGCGTCACAGATACGCAGTATTTT.

The chain is built from TRBV12-3 or TRBV12-4 and TRBJ2-1; 10 bases agree with TRBD2. The J segment lost 6 bases and the V segment lost 3 bases, leaving 8 bases of the junction unmatched. This CDR3 comprises 16 residues. In DNA, the CDR3 is TGTGCCAGCAGTTTCGGGCTAGCGGGAGAAGGCAATGAGCAGTTCTTC. It specifies CASSFGLAGEGNEQFF.

The table lists this clonotype with a few counts. The chain combines TRBV12-3 or TRBV12-4 with TRBJ2-1, with D perhaps TRBD1 (6 bases). V dropped 5 bases and J dropped 1 base, with 12 bases sitting between them. This CDR3 has 15 residues. The DNA for the CDR3 is TGTGCCAGCAGTCCACTCGGACAGTCCTACAATGAGCAGTTCTTC. Protein sequence: CASSPLGQSYNEQFF.

This clonotype was picked up a small number of times. The genes are TRBV6-5 and TRBJ2-3, with no clear D. CDR3 length: 14 amino acids. V was trimmed by 0 bases and J by 4 bases, leaving 8 bases between them. The germline V gene encodes CDR1 MNHEY and CDR2 SVGAGI. Here the CDR3 reads CASSYSWQADTQYF. CDR3 bases: TGTGCCAGCAGTTACTCCTGGCAGGCAGATACGCAGTATTTT.

This chain links TRBV2 with TRBJ2-7; no definite D call. Per the germline V gene, CDR1 is SNHLY and CDR2 is FYNNEI. Trimming shortened V by 2 bases and J by 7 bases, and 6 bases separated the two germline ends. The CDR3 runs to 11 residues. The CDR3 coding sequence is TGTGCCAGCAGTGAACCAAGTGAGCAGTACTTC. Translation: CASSEPSEQYF.

There are a few counts of this clonotype. The V and J genes are TRBV4-1 and TRBJ2-7, with a weak D call TRBD2 (5 bases). Per the germline V gene, CDR1 is MGHRA and CDR2 is YSYEKL. The CDR3 length is 14 residues. Trimming pared 2 bases from V and 12 bases from J, leaving 20 bases between. The CDR3 reads CASSQQPLTSIVYF. CDR3 nucleotide sequence: TGCGCCAGCAGCCAACAGCCCCTTACTAGTATTGTGTACTTC.

This chain joins TRBV18 and TRBJ2-3; D ambiguous. Germline CDR1 and CDR2: KGHSH and LQKENI. This CDR3 contains 16 residues. Trimming took off 0 bases at V and 0 bases at J, with 10 bases between the two ends. CDR3 sequence reads: CASSPPGSASTDTQYF. CDR3 nucleotide sequence: TGTGCCAGCTCACCACCGGGCAGCGCAAGCACAGATACGCAGTATTTT.

This clonotype was found a few times. V usage is TRBV20-1 and J usage is TRBJ2-7; 8 positions agree with TRBD2. The V segment lost 0 bases and the J segment 3 bases; nucleotides outside the gene matches: 13. Germline CDR1 is DFQATT and CDR2 is SNEGSKA (reference sequence). CDR3 length equals 17 residues. DNA of the CDR3: TGCAGTGCTAGAGACTTAAAGGGTAGCGGGACCCGCTACGAGCAGTACTTC. Protein: CSARDLKGSGTRYEQYF.

This clonotype was observed a few times. CDR3 loop: CSATLGSSYNEQFF. The CDR3 DNA sequence: TGCAGTGCGACACTAGGGAGCTCCTACAATGAGCAGTTCTTC. This chain connects TRBV20-1 to TRBJ2-1; tentatively, D is TRBD2 (5 bases). The V and J ends lost 6 bases and 0 bases respectively, with 12 bases between them. The CDR3 runs 14 residues. Germline values: CDR1 DFQATT, CDR2 SNEGSKA (reference sequence).